These 18 T cell receptor beta chains originate from one sample sequenced in a study of blood T cell repertoires in COVID-19. Sequenced by immunoSEQ multiplex PCR; TCRdb stores in-frame clones only, minus some. The table has 70,000 to 80,000 clones, roughly 80% seen once; the top ten hold more than 10%. The sample consisted of peripheral blood. These receptors all stem from a human donor in a cohort sampled during active COVID-19.

V is TRBV4-2 and J is TRBJ2-7; D unresolved. The germline V gene has CDR1 LGHNA and CDR2 YNFKEQ. Between the trimmed V and J ends, which lost 1 base and 2 bases, there was a span of 12 bases. The CDR3 loop spans 15 amino acids. This chain's CDR3 is CASSQAPDTTYEQYF. The CDR3 region has the DNA TGTGCCAGCAGCCAAGCCCCCGACACGACCTACGAGCAGTACTTC.

A single count supports this clone. The CDR3 nucleotides are TGTGCCAGTAGTAAACTAGCGGAGAACAATGAGCAGTTCTTC. Its translation is CASSKLAENNEQFF. The chain combines TRBV19 with TRBJ2-1; 8 bases match TRBD2. CDR3 length: 14 residues. Germline assignment: CDR1 LNHDA and CDR2 SQIVND (reference sequence). Losses at the gene ends were 4 bases for V and 5 bases for J; bases not matched to a gene: 4.

The chain joins TRBV7-9 to TRBJ1-1, with D perhaps matching TRBD1 (6 bases). This CDR3 comprises 18 residues. Germline CDR1 SEHNR, CDR2 FQNEAQ (reference sequence). Trimming shortened V by 1 base and J by 0 bases, and 18 bases separated the two germline ends. The CDR3 sequence is CASSLGDIIPSMNTEAFF. The CDR3 region has the DNA TGTGCCAGCAGCTTAGGGGACATAATCCCCTCCATGAACACTGAAGCTTTCTTT.

This chain joins TRBV5-4 and TRBJ2-4; 9 positions agree with TRBD1. With V trimmed by 5 bases and J by 4 bases, 7 bases remained unmatched. The CDR3 spans 15 residues. The germline CDR1 and CDR2 sequences are SGHNT and YYREEE (reference sequence). In DNA, the CDR3 is TGTGCCAGCAGTCACCGGGACAGGGATAAAAACATTCAGTACTTC. It specifies CASSHRDRDKNIQYF.

The chain carries TRBV6-2 or TRBV6-3 and TRBJ1-1, with D possibly matching TRBD1 (6 bases). Germline CDR1 MNHEY, CDR2 SVGEGT. The CDR3 has 19 amino acids. V was clipped by 6 bases and J by 0 bases, with 26 bases between them. The CDR3 loop is CASSPTMGQTRTMNTEAFF. The CDR3 DNA reads as TGTGCCAGCAGCCCAACAATGGGACAAACTAGGACCATGAACACTGAAGCTTTCTTT.

This chain joins TRBV5-1 and TRBJ2-3; TRBD2 agrees at 8 bases. Germline CDR1 SGHRS, CDR2 YFSETQ. This CDR3 spans 15 amino acids. The trim removed 2 bases at V and 4 bases at J, leaving 6 bases unmatched. The chain's CDR3 is CASSFPEREPDTQYF. Here the CDR3 DNA reads TGCGCCAGCAGCTTTCCTGAGCGGGAGCCAGATACGCAGTATTTT.

In this sample, this clone turned up once. The chain recombines TRBV30 with TRBJ2-5, with no clear D. The germline CDR1 and CDR2 sequences are GTSNPN and SVGIG (reference sequence). This CDR3 is built from 12 residues. Trimming shortened V by 0 bases and J by 4 bases, and 6 bases separated the two germline ends. The CDR3 DNA follows: TGTGCCTGGAGTGTAAAGCGAGAGACCCAGTACTTC. Amino acid sequence: CAWSVKRETQYF.

CDR3 DNA: TGTGCCAGCAGTCCGTCGACAGGGGTAGATGTGGGACTAGCGGGACATGAGCAGTTCTTC. Its protein is CASSPSTGVDVGLAGHEQFF. The rearrangement links TRBV27 to TRBJ2-1; 13 bases line up with TRBD2. This CDR3 comprises 20 residues. Germline-derived CDR1 and CDR2 are MNHEY and SMNVEV (reference sequence). With 5 bases clipped from V and 8 bases from J, the junction kept 21 bases outside the gene matches.

This chain links TRBV20-1 with TRBJ2-7, with a possible D match to TRBD1 (5 bases). V lost 6 bases to trimming and J lost 2 bases, with 8 bases between them. CDR1 DFQATT and CDR2 SNEGSKA come from the germline V gene (reference sequence). CDR3 length: 11 amino acids. CDR3 DNA sequence: TGCAGTGCCCTCAGGGCCTACGAGCAGTACTTC. Translating it yields CSALRAYEQYF.

This clone came up once. The gene calls are TRBV3-1 (or the pseudogene TRBV3-2) and TRBJ1-5; D uncertain. The germline V and J ends were trimmed by 0 bases and 2 bases, with 11 bases remaining between them. The CDR3 spans 16 residues. The germline gives CDR1 LGHDT, CDR2 YNNKEL (reference sequence). The CDR3 DNA reads as TGTGCCAGCAGCCAAGATGGTCGGTACCGCAATCAGCCCCAGCATTTT. Translating gives CASSQDGRYRNQPQHF.

CDR3 sequence (DNA): TGTGCCAGCAGCCATCGCCGGGACGGGGGTTTTTGCACCTTC. Protein sequence: CASSHRRDGGFCTF. This chain connects TRBV3-1 (or the pseudogene TRBV3-2) to TRBJ1-2; D is possibly TRBD1 (5 bases). The V gene's germline CDR1 is LGHDT and CDR2 YNNKEL (reference sequence). Deletions cut 3 bases from V and 13 bases from J, with 21 bases between. This CDR3 is built from 14 residues.

The J gene is TRBJ2-1, the V gene TRBV19; TRBD2 matches 9 bases. The trim removed 8 bases at V and 7 bases at J, leaving 9 bases unmatched. CDR3 length: 14 amino acids. Germline CDR1 is LNHDA and CDR2 is SQIVND (reference sequence). CDR3 protein: CASAKSSGMNEQFF. For the CDR3, the DNA is TGTGCCAGTGCTAAATCTAGCGGGATGAATGAGCAGTTCTTC.

This chain uses TRBV10-3 with TRBJ2-3; D is uncertain. The CDR3 is 18 residues long. V dropped 0 bases and J dropped 2 bases, with 18 bases sitting between them. The germline gives CDR1 ENHRY, CDR2 SYGVKD. The CDR3 is CAISESLAPSSTTDTQYF. DNA of the CDR3: TGTGCCATCAGTGAGTCTCTTGCCCCATCGAGTACCACAGATACGCAGTATTTT.

This clone was seen a few times. The chain couples TRBV28 to TRBJ2-7, with 7 bases fitting TRBD2. The CDR3 is made up of 15 amino acids. Trimming removed 6 bases from V and 0 bases from J; junction bases left unmatched: 8. CDR1 MDHEN and CDR2 SYDVKM come from the germline V gene. Here the CDR3 reads CASRSQGGGSYEQYV. CDR3 coding DNA: TGTGCCAGCAGATCCCAGGGCGGGGGCTCCTACGAGCAGTACGTC.

The chain couples TRBV7-2 to TRBJ2-7, with 7 bases identical to TRBD2. The CDR3 consists of 16 residues. V was pared by 0 bases and J by 6 bases, with 11 bases of the junction left unmatched. Germline loops: CDR1 SGHTA, CDR2 FQGNSA. CDR3 DNA: TGTGCCAGCAGCTTAGCGTTTACGGGGGGTGGCGCCGAGCAGTACTTC. The encoded protein is CASSLAFTGGGAEQYF.

This clone was picked up a small number of times. The chain combines TRBV6-5 with TRBJ1-2; D not resolved. The ends were cut back, 2 bases at V and 4 bases at J, with 17 bases in the middle. CDR3 length equals 16 residues. Looked up from germline, CDR1 is MNHEY and CDR2 is SVGAGI. CDR3 sequence (DNA): TGTGCCAGCAGTTACGGGAAGGGAGGTAGTTTCTATGGCTACACCTTC. Translation gives CASSYGKGGSFYGYTF.

The chain recombines TRBV19 with TRBJ2-1, with 7 positions matching TRBD2. The CDR3 spans 13 residues. Germline values: CDR1 LNHDA, CDR2 SQIVND (reference sequence). Trimming took 3 bases from V and 9 from J; bases not matched to a gene: 5. The CDR3 DNA reads as TGTGCCAGTAGTATTGGAAGGGAGGGTGAGCAGTTCTTC. It encodes CASSIGREGEQFF.

The chain uses TRBV5-1 and TRBJ2-2; D is unclear. In germline, CDR1 is SGHRS, CDR2 YFSETQ. Deletions cut 4 bases from V and 5 bases from J, with 15 bases between. The CDR3 length is 15 residues. The DNA of the CDR3 is TGCGCCAGCAGCCCCGATGGGCTCCGAACCGGGGAGCTGTTTTTT. Its protein product is CASSPDGLRTGELFF. The full variable domain, its missing parts supplied by reference TRBV5-1 and TRBJ2-2, is KAGVTQTPRYLIKTRGQQVTLSCSPISGHRSVSWYQQTPGQGLQFLFEYFSETQRNKGNFPGRFSGRQFSNSRSEMNVSTLELGDSALYLCASSPDGLRTGELFFGEGSRLTVL.